This T cell receptor beta chain derives from a study of cytomegalovirus exposure and HLA in healthy donors. Background on the study: Prior work identified around 120 million unique TCR beta sequences in around 170 million T cells. For the 300 to 450 genotyped donors, roughly 80% fell within the Caucasian-associated ancestry cluster.

Study outcomes and limitations: A previous analysis found most TCR beta V segments productive roughly 87% or roughly 30% of the time. Later work associated fewer than 20,000 TCR beta sequences with HLA alleles at 0.05 false discovery rate.

Amplification used 60 Vbeta primers and 13 Jbeta primers. Some clones are missing from TCRdb's copy, which holds only in-frame ones; the method was immunoSEQ multiplex PCR. Among some 130,000 clones listed, roughly 70% were seen once. The CDR3 runs to 15 residues. Trimming left V 0 bases short and J 6 bases short, with 14 bases between. Germline CDR1 LNHNV, CDR2 YYDKDF (reference sequence). About this clone itself: Antigen: not known.

The receptor comes from a woman aged 55-69 years in good health and CMV-seropositive. Sequencing was done on a sample of PBMCs. The chain is built from TRBV15 and TRBJ1-1, with D perhaps matching TRBD1 (5 bases). CDR3 sequence reads: CATSRDRDSIAEAFF. The CDR3, as DNA: TGTGCCACCAGCAGAGATCGCGACAGTATCGCTGAAGCTTTCTTT.